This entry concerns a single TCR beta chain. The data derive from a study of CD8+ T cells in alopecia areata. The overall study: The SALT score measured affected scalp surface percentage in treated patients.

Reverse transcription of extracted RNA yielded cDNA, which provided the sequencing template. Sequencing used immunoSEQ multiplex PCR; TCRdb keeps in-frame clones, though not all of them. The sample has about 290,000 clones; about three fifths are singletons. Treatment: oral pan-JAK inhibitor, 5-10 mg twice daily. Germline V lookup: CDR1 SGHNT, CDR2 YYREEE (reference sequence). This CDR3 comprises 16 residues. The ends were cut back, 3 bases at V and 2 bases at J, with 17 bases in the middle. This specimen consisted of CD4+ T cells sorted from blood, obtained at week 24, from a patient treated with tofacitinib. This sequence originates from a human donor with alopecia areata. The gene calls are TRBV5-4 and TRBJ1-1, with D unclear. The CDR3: CASSSGFTTVNTEAFF. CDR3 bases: TGTGCCAGCAGCTCCGGTTTTACTACGGTCAACACTGAAGCTTTCTTT.